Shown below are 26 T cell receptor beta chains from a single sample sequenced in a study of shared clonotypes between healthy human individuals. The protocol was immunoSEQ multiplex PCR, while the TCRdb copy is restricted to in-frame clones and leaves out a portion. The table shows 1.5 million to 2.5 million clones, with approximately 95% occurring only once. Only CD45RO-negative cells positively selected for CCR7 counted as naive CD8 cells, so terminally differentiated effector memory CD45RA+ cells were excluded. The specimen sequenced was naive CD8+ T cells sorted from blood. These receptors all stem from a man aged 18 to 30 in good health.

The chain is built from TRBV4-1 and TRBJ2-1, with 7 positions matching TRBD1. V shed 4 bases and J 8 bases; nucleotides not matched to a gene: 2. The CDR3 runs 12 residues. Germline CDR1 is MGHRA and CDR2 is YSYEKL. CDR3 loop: CASSLQGDEQFF. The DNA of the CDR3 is TGCGCCAGCAGCCTCCAGGGGGATGAGCAGTTCTTC.

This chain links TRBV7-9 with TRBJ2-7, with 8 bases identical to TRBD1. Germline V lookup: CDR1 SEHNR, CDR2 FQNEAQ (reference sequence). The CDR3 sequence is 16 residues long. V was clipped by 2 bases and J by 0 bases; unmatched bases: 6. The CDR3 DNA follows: TGTGCCAGCAGCTTATGGGGACAGGAACTCTCCTACGAGCAGTACTTC. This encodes CASSLWGQELSYEQYF.

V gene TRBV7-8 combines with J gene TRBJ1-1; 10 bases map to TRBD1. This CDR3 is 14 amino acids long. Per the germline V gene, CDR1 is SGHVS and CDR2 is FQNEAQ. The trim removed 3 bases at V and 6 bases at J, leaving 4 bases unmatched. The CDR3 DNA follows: TGTGCCAGCAGCTTGGACAGGGGGTTCTCTGAAGCTTTCTTT. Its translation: CASSLDRGFSEAFF.

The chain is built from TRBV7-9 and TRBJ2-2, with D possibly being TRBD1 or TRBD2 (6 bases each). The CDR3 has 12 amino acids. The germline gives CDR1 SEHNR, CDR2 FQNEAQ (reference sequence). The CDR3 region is CLGGPSTGELFF. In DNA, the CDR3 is TGTCTTGGGGGGCCCAGCACCGGGGAGCTGTTTTTT.

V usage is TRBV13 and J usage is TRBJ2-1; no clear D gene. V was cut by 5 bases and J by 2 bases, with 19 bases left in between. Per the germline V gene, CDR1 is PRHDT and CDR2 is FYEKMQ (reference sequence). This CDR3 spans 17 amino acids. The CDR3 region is CASSPALGRAPYNEQFF. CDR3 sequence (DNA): TGTGCCAGCAGCCCTGCCCTAGGTCGCGCCCCCTACAATGAGCAGTTCTTC. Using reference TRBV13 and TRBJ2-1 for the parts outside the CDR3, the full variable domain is AAGVIQSPRHLIKEKRETATLKCYPIPRHDTVYWYQQGPGQDPQFLISFYEKMQSDKGSIPDRFSAQQFSDYHSELNMSSLELGDSALYFCASSPALGRAPYNEQFFGPGTRLTVL.

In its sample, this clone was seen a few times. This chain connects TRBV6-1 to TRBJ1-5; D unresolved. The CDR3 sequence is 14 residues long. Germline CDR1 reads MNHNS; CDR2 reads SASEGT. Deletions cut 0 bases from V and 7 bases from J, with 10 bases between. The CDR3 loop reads CASSEAGSEQPQHF. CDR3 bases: TGTGCCAGCAGTGAAGCGGGCAGCGAACAGCCCCAGCATTTT.

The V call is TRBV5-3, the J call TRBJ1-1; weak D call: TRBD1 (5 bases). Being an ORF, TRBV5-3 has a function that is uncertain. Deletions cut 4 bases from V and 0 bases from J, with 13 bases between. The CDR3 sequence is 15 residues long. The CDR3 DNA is TGTGCCAGAAGCGGGCCGGGGGAAATGAACACTGAAGCTTTCTTT. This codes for CARSGPGEMNTEAFF.

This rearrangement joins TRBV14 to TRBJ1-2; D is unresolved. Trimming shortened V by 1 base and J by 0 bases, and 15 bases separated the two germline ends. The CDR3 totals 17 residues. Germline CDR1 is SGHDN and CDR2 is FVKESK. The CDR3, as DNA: TGTGCCAGCAGCCAAGCCCCCGTCCAGTGGGCTAACTATGGCTACACCTTC. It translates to CASSQAPVQWANYGYTF.

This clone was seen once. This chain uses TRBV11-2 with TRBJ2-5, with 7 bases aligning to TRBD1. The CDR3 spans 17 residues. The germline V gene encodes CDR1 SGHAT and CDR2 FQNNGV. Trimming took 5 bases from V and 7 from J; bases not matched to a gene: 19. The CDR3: CASSPGTVSLGSGTQYF. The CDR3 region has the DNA TGTGCCAGCAGCCCGGGGACAGTGTCCTTGGGGTCGGGGACCCAGTACTTC.

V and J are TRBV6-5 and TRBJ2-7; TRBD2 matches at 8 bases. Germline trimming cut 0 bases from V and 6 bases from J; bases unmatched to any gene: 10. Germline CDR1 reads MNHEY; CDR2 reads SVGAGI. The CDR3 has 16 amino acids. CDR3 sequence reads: CASSYSTGGRLFEQYF. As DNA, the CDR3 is TGTGCCAGCAGTTACTCGACGGGAGGGCGACTGTTCGAGCAGTACTTC.

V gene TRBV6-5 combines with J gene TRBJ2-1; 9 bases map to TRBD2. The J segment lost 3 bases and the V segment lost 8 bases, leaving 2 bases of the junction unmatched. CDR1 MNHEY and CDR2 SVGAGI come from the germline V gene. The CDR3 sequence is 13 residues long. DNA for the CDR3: TGTGCCAGCCGGACTAGCGACTACAATGAGCAGTTCTTC. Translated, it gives CASRTSDYNEQFF.

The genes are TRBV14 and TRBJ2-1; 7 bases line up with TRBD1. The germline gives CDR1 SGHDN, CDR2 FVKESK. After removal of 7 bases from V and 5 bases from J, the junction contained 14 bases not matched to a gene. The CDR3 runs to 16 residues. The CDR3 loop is CASKQGRNGTDNEQFF. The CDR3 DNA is TGTGCCAGCAAGCAGGGGAGAAACGGGACAGACAATGAGCAGTTCTTC.

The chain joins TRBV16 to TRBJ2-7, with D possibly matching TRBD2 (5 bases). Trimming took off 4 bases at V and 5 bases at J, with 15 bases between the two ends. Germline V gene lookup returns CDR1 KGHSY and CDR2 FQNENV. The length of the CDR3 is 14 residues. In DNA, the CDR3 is TGTGCCAGCAGCCCCTTCCCGGGATCAGACGAGCAGTACTTC. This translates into CASSPFPGSDEQYF.

DNA for the CDR3: TGTGCCAGCAGTTTGGGGGGCCCTCGTGGGAGAAGTGATACGCAGTATTTT. Protein: CASSLGGPRGRSDTQYF. The chain carries TRBV27 and TRBJ2-3, with D possibly being TRBD1 or TRBD2 (6 bases each). The CDR3 has 17 residues. V was pared by 3 bases and J by 6 bases, with 22 bases between. Germline CDR1 MNHEY, CDR2 SMNVEV (reference sequence).

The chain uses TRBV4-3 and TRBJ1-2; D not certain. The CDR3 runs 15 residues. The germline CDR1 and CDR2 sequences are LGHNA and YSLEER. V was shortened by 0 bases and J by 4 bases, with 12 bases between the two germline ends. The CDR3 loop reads CASSQDDRVLYGYTF. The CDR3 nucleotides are TGCGCCAGCAGCCAAGATGACCGGGTCCTCTATGGCTACACCTTC.

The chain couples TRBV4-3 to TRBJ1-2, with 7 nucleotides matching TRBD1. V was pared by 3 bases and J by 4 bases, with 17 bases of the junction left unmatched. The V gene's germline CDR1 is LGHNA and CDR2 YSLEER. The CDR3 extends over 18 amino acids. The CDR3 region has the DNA TGCGCCAGCAGCCAGCAGGACAAAGGGACAGATCGGGGCTATGGCTACACCTTC. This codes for CASSQQDKGTDRGYGYTF.

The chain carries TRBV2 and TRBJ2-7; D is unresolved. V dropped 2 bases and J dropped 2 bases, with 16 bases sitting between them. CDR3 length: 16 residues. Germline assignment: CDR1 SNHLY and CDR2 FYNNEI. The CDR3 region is CASSESSGFRAYEQYF. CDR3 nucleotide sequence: TGTGCCAGCAGTGAATCCTCTGGTTTTAGGGCCTACGAGCAGTACTTC.

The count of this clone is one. CDR3 DNA sequence: TGCGCCAGCAGGGACACCCAAGAGACCCAGTACTTC. This encodes CASRDTQETQYF. This chain links TRBV10-2 with TRBJ2-5, with D tentatively TRBD1 (5 bases). The CDR3 contains 12 residues. V was clipped by 6 bases and J by 1 base, with 6 bases between them. CDR1 and CDR2 from the germline V gene are WSHSY and SAAADI.

The CDR3 reads CASRGGTDDEAFF. The CDR3 region has the DNA TGTGCCAGCAGGGGAGGGACAGATGATGAAGCTTTCTTT. The chain is built from TRBV7-9 and TRBJ1-1; 7 bases are a match to TRBD1. The CDR3 loop spans 13 amino acids. CDR1 SEHNR and CDR2 FQNEAQ come from the germline V gene (reference sequence). V shed 6 bases, J shed 7 bases, and the junction held 8 bases outside the gene matches.

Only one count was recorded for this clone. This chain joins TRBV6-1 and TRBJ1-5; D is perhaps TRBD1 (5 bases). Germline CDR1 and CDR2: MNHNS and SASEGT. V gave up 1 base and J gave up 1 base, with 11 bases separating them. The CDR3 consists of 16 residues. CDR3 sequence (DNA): TGTGCCAGCAGTGAAGTCAGGGAAGACAGCAATCAGCCCCAGCATTTT. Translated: CASSEVREDSNQPQHF.

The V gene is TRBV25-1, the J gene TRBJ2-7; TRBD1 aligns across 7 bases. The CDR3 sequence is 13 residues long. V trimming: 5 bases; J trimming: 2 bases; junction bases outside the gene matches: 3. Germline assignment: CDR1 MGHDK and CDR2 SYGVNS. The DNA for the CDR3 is TGTGCCAGCAGTACCGGGACAGCCTACGAGCAGTACTTC. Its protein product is CASSTGTAYEQYF.

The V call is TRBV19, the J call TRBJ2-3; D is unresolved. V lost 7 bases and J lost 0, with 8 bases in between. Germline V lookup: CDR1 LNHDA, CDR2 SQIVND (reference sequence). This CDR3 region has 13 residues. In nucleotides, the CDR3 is TGTGCCAGTAACGGACGGAGCACAGATACGCAGTATTTT. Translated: CASNGRSTDTQYF.

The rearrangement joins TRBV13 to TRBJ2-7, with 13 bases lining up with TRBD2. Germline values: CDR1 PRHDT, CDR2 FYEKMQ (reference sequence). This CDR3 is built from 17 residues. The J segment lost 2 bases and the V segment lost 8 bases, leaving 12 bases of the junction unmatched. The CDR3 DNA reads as TGTGCCAGCGGGGTTTGGACTAGCGGGAGATCCCCCTACGAGCAGTACTTC. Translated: CASGVWTSGRSPYEQYF. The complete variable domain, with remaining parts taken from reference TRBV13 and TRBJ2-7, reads AAGVIQSPRHLIKEKRETATLKCYPIPRHDTVYWYQQGPGQDPQFLISFYEKMQSDKGSIPDRFSAQQFSDYHSELNMSSLELGDSALYFCASGVWTSGRSPYEQYFGPGTRLTVT.

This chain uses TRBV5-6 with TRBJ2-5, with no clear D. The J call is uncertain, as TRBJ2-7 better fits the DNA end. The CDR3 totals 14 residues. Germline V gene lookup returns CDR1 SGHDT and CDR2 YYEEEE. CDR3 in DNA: TGTGCCAGCAGCTTGGTCACATTAAGCTACGAGCAGTACTTC. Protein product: CASSLVTLSYEQYF.

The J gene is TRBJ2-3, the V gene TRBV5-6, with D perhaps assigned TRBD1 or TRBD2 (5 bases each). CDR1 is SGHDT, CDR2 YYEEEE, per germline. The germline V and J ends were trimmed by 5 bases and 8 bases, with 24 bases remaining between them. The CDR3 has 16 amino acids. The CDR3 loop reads CASSPGPEGSRVTQYF. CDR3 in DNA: TGTGCCAGCAGTCCGGGACCTGAAGGAAGTAGAGTTACGCAGTATTTT.

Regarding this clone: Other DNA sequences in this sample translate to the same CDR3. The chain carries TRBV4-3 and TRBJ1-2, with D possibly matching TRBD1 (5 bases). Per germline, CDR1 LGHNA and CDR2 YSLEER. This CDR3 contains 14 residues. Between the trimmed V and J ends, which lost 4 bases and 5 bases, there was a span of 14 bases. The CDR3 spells CASSPSGTDYGYTF. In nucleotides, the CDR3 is TGCGCCAGCAGCCCCTCCGGGACGGATTATGGCTACACCTTC.